The 24 T cell receptor beta chains presented below share a single source sample, sequenced in a study of shared clonotypes between healthy human individuals. Clones were sequenced by immunoSEQ multiplex PCR, and TCRdb holds only the in-frame ones, with some missing. The sample has about 1 million clones, under 80% seen once. Sequencing input: memory CD4+ T cells sorted from blood. Described subset: CD45RA-negative fraction. The source of these receptors is a man between 18 and 29 years old in good health.

This clone showed up just a few times. The chain joins TRBV7-9 to TRBJ2-2; 7 bases agree with TRBD1. CDR1 and CDR2 from the germline V gene are SEHNR and FQNEAQ (reference sequence). This CDR3 contains 16 residues. Trimming at V came to 7 bases and at J to 0 bases, leaving 8 bases not matched to a gene. CDR3 DNA: TGTGCCAGCAAGACAGGGACGGCCGCGAACACCGGGGAGCTGTTTTTT. It yields the protein CASKTGTAANTGELFF.

This rearrangement joins TRBV30 to TRBJ2-5; possibly TRBD1 or TRBD2 for D (6 bases each). Germline values: CDR1 GTSNPN, CDR2 SVGIG (reference sequence). V was shortened by 0 bases and J by 6 bases, with 14 bases between the two germline ends. This CDR3 spans 14 amino acids. CDR3 DNA sequence: TGTGCCTGGAGTGTAGATGGGGGCGGGAAGACCCAGTACTTC. As protein: CAWSVDGGGKTQYF.

The genes are TRBV4-1 and TRBJ1-4; D remains unclear. Trimming took off 7 bases at V and 11 bases at J, with 11 bases between the two ends. The CDR3 covers 11 residues. Germline V lookup: CDR1 MGHRA, CDR2 YSYEKL. For the CDR3, the DNA is TGCGCCAGCACCTCTCTTGGGAAACTGTTTTTT. This encodes CASTSLGKLFF.

The chain carries TRBV5-1 and TRBJ2-1, with D uncertain. This CDR3 is 14 amino acids long. The V end lost 0 bases, the J end lost 7 bases, and 11 bases lay between the germline ends. Germline CDR1 is SGHRS and CDR2 is YFSETQ. The CDR3 reads CASSLEVSLNEQFF. DNA of the CDR3: TGCGCCAGCAGCTTGGAAGTTAGCTTGAATGAGCAGTTCTTC.

This clone was seen just once. The V call is TRBV5-1, the J call TRBJ2-5; D ambiguous. Trimming shortened V by 4 bases and J by 1 base, and 14 bases separated the two germline ends. Germline V CDR1 and CDR2: SGHRS, YFSETQ. The CDR3 sequence is 15 residues long. DNA of the CDR3: TGCGCCAGCAGCCCGGTCCCCTCTCCCCAAGAGACCCAGTACTTC. This gives the protein CASSPVPSPQETQYF.

This chain links TRBV7-9 with TRBJ1-4; tentative D call: TRBD1 (6 bases). The germline V and J ends were trimmed by 8 bases and 4 bases, with 14 bases remaining between them. In germline, CDR1 is SEHNR, CDR2 FQNEAQ (reference sequence). CDR3 length: 14 amino acids. CDR3 sequence: CASGRDNFNEKLFF. The CDR3 nucleotides read TGTGCCAGCGGTAGGGACAACTTTAATGAAAAACTGTTTTTT.

The rearrangement uses TRBV18 and TRBJ1-3; no reliable D call. Germline V CDR1 and CDR2: KGHSH, LQKENI. The CDR3 is 15 amino acids. Deletions cut 1 base from V and 9 bases from J, with 16 bases between. The CDR3 DNA is TGTGCCAGCTCACCACGGCCACAGAACTTTGCCACCATATATTTT. Its translation is CASSPRPQNFATIYF.

A remark on this clone: Just one base apart from a much larger clone, this may be a read error. The sample carries other DNA sequences with the same CDR3. V usage is TRBV2 and J usage is TRBJ2-3; TRBD2 is a possible D gene (6 bases). This CDR3 is 15 amino acids long. CDR1 and CDR2 (germline): SNHLY, FYNNEI. The CDR3 coding sequence is TGCGCCAGCTCCGGGAGCGCGACACCTACAGATACGCAGTATTTT. Encoded protein: CASSGSATPTDTQYF.

The V gene is TRBV2, the J gene TRBJ2-1; D is uncertain. V was shortened by 1 base and J by 0 bases, with 7 bases between the two germline ends. From germline, CDR1 is SNHLY and CDR2 FYNNEI. The CDR3 has 15 residues. In DNA form, the CDR3 reads TGTGCCAGCAGTGAAGAACTACTCTCCTACAATGAGCAGTTCTTC. Translation gives CASSEELLSYNEQFF.

This clone was observed a handful of times. The J gene is TRBJ1-1, the V gene TRBV6-5; the D is unclear. The CDR3 extends over 13 amino acids. Between the trimmed V and J ends, which lost 6 bases and 0 bases, there was a span of 8 bases. The germline gives CDR1 MNHEY, CDR2 SVGAGI. Written as DNA, the CDR3 is TGTGCCAGCAGCGCGAACATGAACACTGAAGCTTTCTTT. Translated: CASSANMNTEAFF.

V and J are TRBV10-3 and TRBJ1-6; D gene unclear. Trimming took off 0 bases at V and 7 bases at J, with 10 bases between the two ends. Germline values: CDR1 ENHRY, CDR2 SYGVKD. The CDR3 runs 15 residues. For the CDR3, the DNA is TGTGCCATCAGTGAGTCCACAGTGCTCAATTCACCCCTCCACTTT. Translating gives CAISESTVLNSPLHF.

The genes are TRBV11-3 and TRBJ2-1; D perhaps matches TRBD2 (5 bases). V gave up 5 bases and J gave up 8 bases, with 16 bases separating them. CDR1 is SGHNT, CDR2 YENEEA, per germline. This CDR3 is built from 14 residues. CDR3 nucleotides: TGTGCCAGCAGCCACTACGCCGGGCGGGATGAGCAGTTCTTC. As protein: CASSHYAGRDEQFF. The full variable domain, its missing parts supplied by reference TRBV11-3 and TRBJ2-1, is EAGVVQSPRYKIIEKKQPVAFWCNPISGHNTLYWYLQNLGQGPELLIRYENEEAVDDSQLPKDRFSAERLKGVDSTLKIQPAELGDSAVYLCASSHYAGRDEQFFGPGTRLTVL.

This sequence joins TRBV5-1 and TRBJ2-7; D is uncertain. Germline CDR1 reads SGHRS; CDR2 reads YFSETQ. V was cut by 0 bases and J by 2 bases, with 9 bases left in between. The length of the CDR3 is 14 residues. The CDR3 protein is CASSLVVSTYEQYF. In DNA form, the CDR3 reads TGCGCCAGCAGCTTGGTCGTTAGCACCTACGAGCAGTACTTC.

Worth noting for this clone: Different DNA sequences within this sample yield the same CDR3. The chain recombines TRBV11-2 with TRBJ2-3; TRBD2 aligns across 7 bases. CDR1 and CDR2 (germline): SGHAT, FQNNGV. The CDR3 extends over 15 amino acids. Trimming at V came to 0 bases and at J to 1 base, leaving 1 base not matched to a gene. The CDR3 DNA reads TGTGCCAGCAGCTTAGATGGGAGGGGCACAGATACGCAGTATTTT. Amino acid sequence: CASSLDGRGTDTQYF.

This clone was counted a few times. V and J are TRBV5-8 and TRBJ2-4; 7 bases agree with TRBD1. CDR1 SGHTS and CDR2 YDEGEE come from the germline V gene. The CDR3 totals 14 residues. V lost 4 bases, J lost 7 bases, and 8 bases stayed unmatched. In DNA, the CDR3 is TGTGCCAGCAGCGGAACCGGGACAGCGAACATTCAGTACTTC. Residues: CASSGTGTANIQYF.

The J gene is TRBJ1-1, the V gene TRBV18; TRBD1 matches 10 bases. Germline lookup yields CDR1 KGHSH and CDR2 LQKENI. Trimming took 5 bases from V and 0 from J; bases not matched to a gene: 9. The CDR3 sequence is 17 residues long. Written as DNA, the CDR3 is TGTGCCAGCTCAGAAACGGGACAGGGGACGCTGAACACTGAAGCTTTCTTT. Encoded protein: CASSETGQGTLNTEAFF.

The rearrangement links TRBV5-1 to TRBJ2-3, with 9 bases matching TRBD2. V was clipped by 5 bases and J by 0 bases; unmatched bases: 7. CDR3 length: 16 residues. CDR1 SGHRS and CDR2 YFSETQ come from the germline V gene. CDR3: CASRSGLAQSTDTQYF. The CDR3 nucleotides are TGCGCCAGCAGGTCGGGACTAGCCCAGAGCACAGATACGCAGTATTTT. The full variable domain, rest sourced from reference TRBV5-1 and TRBJ2-3, is KAGVTQTPRYLIKTRGQQVTLSCSPISGHRSVSWYQQTPGQGLQFLFEYFSETQRNKGNFPGRFSGRQFSNSRSEMNVSTLELGDSALYLCASRSGLAQSTDTQYFGPGTRLTVL.

This clone was seen just once. CDR3 in DNA: TGTGCCAGCAGCCCCTCGACAGGTTCACCCCTCCACTTT. It translates to CASSPSTGSPLHF. The gene calls are TRBV14 and TRBJ1-6, with D possibly TRBD1 on 6 matching bases. The germline gives CDR1 SGHDN, CDR2 FVKESK. The CDR3 runs 13 residues. V was clipped by 4 bases and J by 9 bases, with 10 bases between them.

This chain connects TRBV5-4 to TRBJ1-3, with D possibly TRBD1 on 5 matching bases. V lost 0 bases and J 4 bases, leaving 11 bases between the germline ends. The CDR3 is 15 amino acids. Germline V gene data show CDR1 as SGHNT and CDR2 as YYREEE (reference sequence). CDR3 sequence: CASSLGRETGNTIYF. The DNA for the CDR3 is TGTGCCAGCAGCTTGGGCAGGGAGACAGGAAACACCATATATTTT.

CDR3 nucleotides: TGTGCCAGCACCAGACAGCCGGCCTCTTCACCCCTCCACTTT. Translation: CASTRQPASSPLHF. The chain uses TRBV2 and TRBJ1-6; a weak D match, TRBD1 (5 bases). Germline values: CDR1 SNHLY, CDR2 FYNNEI. The V end lost 7 bases, the J end lost 9 bases, and 16 bases lay between the germline ends. CDR3 length: 14 residues.

The chain couples TRBV11-3 to TRBJ2-3; 8 bases match TRBD2. V dropped 1 base and J dropped 3; count of bases not matched to a gene: 6. The CDR3 spans 16 residues. Germline V CDR1 and CDR2: SGHNT, YENEEA. CDR3 in amino acids: CASSLAPGGKTDTQYF. The CDR3 DNA reads as TGTGCCAGCAGCTTAGCCCCGGGGGGGAAAACAGATACGCAGTATTTT.

This chain joins TRBV4-1 and TRBJ2-7, with TRBD2 identical over 9 bases. The V and J ends lost 1 base and 0 bases, in that order; junction bases with no gene match: 10. The CDR3 has 18 amino acids. Germline CDR1 MGHRA, CDR2 YSYEKL. CDR3: CASSQALAGLGSSYEQYF. The CDR3 DNA is TGCGCCAGCAGCCAAGCTCTAGCGGGGCTCGGGAGCTCCTACGAGCAGTACTTC.

The gene calls are TRBV19 and TRBJ1-3; D is undetermined. V lost 1 base and J lost 5, with 12 bases in between. The CDR3 sequence is 15 residues long. Germline loops: CDR1 LNHDA, CDR2 SQIVND (reference sequence). CDR3 sequence reads: CASSIASEARNTIYF. Here the CDR3 DNA reads TGTGCCAGTAGTATAGCGTCGGAGGCCCGAAACACCATATATTTT. The entire variable domain, with the rest obtained from reference TRBV19 and TRBJ1-3, is as follows: DGGITQSPKYLFRKEGQNVTLSCEQNLNHDAMYWYRQDPGQGLRLIYYSQIVNDFQKGDIAEGYSVSREKKESFPLTVTSAQKNPTAFYLCASSIASEARNTIYFGEGSWLTVV.

The V call is TRBV29-1, the J call TRBJ2-3; D uncertain. Germline CDR1 reads SQVTM; CDR2 reads ANQGSEA. The CDR3 is made up of 14 amino acids. Trimming stripped 3 bases from V and 2 bases from J, with 12 bases between. CDR3 DNA sequence: TGCAGCGTTGAGGCCGGGTCTCACACAGATACGCAGTATTTT. Translated, it gives CSVEAGSHTDTQYF.